This TCR beta chain was recovered during a study of T cell repertoires in cytomegalovirus infection. The overall study: Public signatures in TCR beta pointed to CMV infection and matching HLA type.

One entry per CDR3 protein results from TCRdb running MiXCR on the reads. The sample records around 170,000 distinct CDR3 sequences, roughly a sixth being singletons. The CDR3 consists of 15 residues. Trimming cost V 3 bases and J 4 bases; bases outside gene matches: 6. Germline loops: CDR1 SQVTM, CDR2 ANQGSEA. Findings and limits, study-wide: Dominating the ex vivo response were TCR beta clonotypes that were CMV-specific and HLA-C-restricted. Of the TCR beta families, the public ones yielded a cumulative frequency that identified carriers of CMV plus the relevant HLA.

As for this clonotype: What it recognizes is unknown.

The chain links TRBV29-1 to TRBJ2-2; 9 bases agree with TRBD2. This TCR came from a human donor in good health (CMV status not recorded). Some clones in this sample may be carry-over from other donors' samples. Sequences were obtained from CD8+ T cells from PBMCs. CDR3: CSVELAGWGTGELFF. The CDR3 DNA reads TGCAGCGTTGAGCTAGCGGGATGGGGCACCGGGGAGCTGTTTTTT.